The present T cell receptor (beta chain) was sequenced within a study of T cells in Graves' hyperthyroidism and ophthalmopathy. Study-level findings and limits: Blood samples included most of the expanded thyroid clonotypes exceeding 0.001.

This clonotype was detected many times. Its antigen remains unidentified. TCR beta CDR3 region amplification was performed from RNA transcripts. Initially, a first-round RT-PCR of the TCR CDR3 employed the HTBI primer set. TCRdb re-called the multiplex PCR reads with MiXCR, one entry per CDR3 protein. The sample lists approximately 400,000 distinct CDR3 sequences; around an eighth were seen once. Trimming took off 1 base at V and 6 bases at J, with 4 bases between the two ends. Germline CDR1 is SEHNR and CDR2 is FQNEAQ (reference sequence). This CDR3 contains 12 residues. Material for sequencing was blood. The chain is built from TRBV7-9 and TRBJ1-5; D call uncertain. This TCR was recovered from a man aged 25-45 years with Graves' hyperthyroidism that later progressed to Graves' ophthalmopathy. DNA of the CDR3: TGTGCCAGCAGCTTAGAGCGTCAGCCCCAGCATTTT. This sequence encodes CASSLERQPQHF.